The 9 T cell receptor beta chains in this list originate from one sample, sequenced in a study of response to subunit inactivated influenza vaccine. TCRdb analysed the RT-PCR reads with MiXCR anew, one entry per CDR3 protein. The table lists around 520,000 distinct CDR3 sequences, about 25% of them singletons. Sequenced here: CD4+ T cells sorted from PBMCs, sampled around 5 days after vaccination. The origin of the receptors is a man aged 45-65 years who received an inactivated influenza vaccine.

The genes are TRBV5-1 and TRBJ2-2, with 9 bases aligning to TRBD2. The V and J ends lost 0 bases and 4 bases, in that order; junction bases with no gene match: 7. Germline values: CDR1 SGHRS, CDR2 YFSETQ. The CDR3 spans 17 residues. The CDR3 DNA reads TGCGCCAGCAGCTTGGATCCGGCGGGAGGGTCCACCGGGGAGCTGTTTTTT. It translates to CASSLDPAGGSTGELFF. The full variable domain, in which reference TRBV5-1 and TRBJ2-2 provide the parts outside the CDR3, is KAGVTQTPRYLIKTRGQQVTLSCSPISGHRSVSWYQQTPGQGLQFLFEYFSETQRNKGNFPGRFSGRQFSNSRSEMNVSTLELGDSALYLCASSLDPAGGSTGELFFGEGSRLTVL.

The V gene is TRBV13, the J gene TRBJ2-5; the D gene is possibly TRBD2 (6 bases). V was trimmed by 5 bases and J by 5 bases, leaving 21 bases between them. The CDR3 spans 16 residues. CDR1 and CDR2 from the germline V gene are PRHDT and FYEKMQ (reference sequence). CDR3 sequence (DNA): TGTGCCAGCAGCACAGGACTCGCGGGAAGATGGGAGACCCAGTACTTC. It yields the protein CASSTGLAGRWETQYF.

Here the CDR3 DNA reads TGCGCCAGCAGTGAGGCTTCGGGGCTAGCGGGGGCAGATACGCAGTATTTT. It yields the protein CASSEASGLAGADTQYF. The chain couples TRBV10-1 to TRBJ2-3; 10 nucleotides align to TRBD2. This CDR3 comprises 17 residues. Looked up from germline, CDR1 is WNHNN and CDR2 is SYGVQD (reference sequence). Losses at the gene ends were 2 bases for V and 4 bases for J; bases not matched to a gene: 9.

This clonotype was seen more than once but under ten times. This chain joins TRBV7-2 and TRBJ2-2, with a possible D match to TRBD1 (6 bases). Germline values: CDR1 SGHTA, CDR2 FQGNSA. This CDR3 contains 16 residues. Trimming took 2 bases from V and 7 from J, leaving 17 bases between them. CDR3 residues: CASSLRKGERIGELFF. CDR3 coding DNA: TGTGCCAGCAGCTTACGAAAGGGGGAAAGGATCGGGGAGCTGTTTTTT.

This clonotype came up a few times. This chain connects TRBV5-1 to TRBJ2-7, with TRBD1 matching over 9 bases. The J segment lost 6 bases and the V segment lost 4 bases, leaving 2 bases of the junction unmatched. CDR1 is SGHRS and CDR2 is YFSETQ in the germline V gene. The CDR3 totals 12 residues. CDR3 amino acids: CASSTTGGEQYF. The DNA for the CDR3 is TGCGCCAGCAGCACGACAGGGGGCGAGCAGTACTTC.

This clonotype has a handful of counts. This chain connects TRBV7-3 to TRBJ2-2, with 14 nucleotides matching TRBD2. The V and J ends lost 5 bases and 5 bases, in that order; junction bases with no gene match: 13. CDR3 length: 19 residues. Germline V gene sequence: CDR1 SGHTA, CDR2 FQGTGA. The CDR3 sequence is CASSKWGTSGSEGTGELFF. In nucleotides, the CDR3 is TGTGCCAGCAGCAAATGGGGGACTAGCGGGAGTGAGGGGACCGGGGAGCTGTTTTTT.

The V and J genes are TRBV20-1 and TRBJ2-1, with 8 bases that match TRBD2. V trimming: 3 bases; J trimming: 3 bases; junction bases outside the gene matches: 4. CDR1 DFQATT and CDR2 SNEGSKA come from the germline V gene (reference sequence). The CDR3 has 14 amino acids. CDR3 in DNA: TGCAGTGCTAGCCCAGCGGGAGTCTACAATGAGCAGTTCTTC. Translated: CSASPAGVYNEQFF.

The chain carries TRBV20-1 and TRBJ1-2; D not certain. V was shortened by 1 base and J by 8 bases, with 17 bases between the two germline ends. CDR3 length equals 14 residues. The germline CDR1 and CDR2 sequences are DFQATT and SNEGSKA (reference sequence). The CDR3 is CSARGSGYGWGYTF. In nucleotides, the CDR3 is TGCAGTGCTAGAGGCTCGGGGTACGGTTGGGGCTACACCTTC.

The chain is built from TRBV5-1 and TRBJ2-1; TRBD2 matches at 11 bases. Losses at the gene ends were 4 bases for V and 7 bases for J; bases not matched to a gene: 7. CDR3 length equals 15 residues. Germline lookup yields CDR1 SGHRS and CDR2 YFSETQ. The DNA of the CDR3 is TGCGCCAGCAGCGGAGTAGCGGGAGGGGAAAATGAGCAGTTCTTC. This translates into CASSGVAGGENEQFF.